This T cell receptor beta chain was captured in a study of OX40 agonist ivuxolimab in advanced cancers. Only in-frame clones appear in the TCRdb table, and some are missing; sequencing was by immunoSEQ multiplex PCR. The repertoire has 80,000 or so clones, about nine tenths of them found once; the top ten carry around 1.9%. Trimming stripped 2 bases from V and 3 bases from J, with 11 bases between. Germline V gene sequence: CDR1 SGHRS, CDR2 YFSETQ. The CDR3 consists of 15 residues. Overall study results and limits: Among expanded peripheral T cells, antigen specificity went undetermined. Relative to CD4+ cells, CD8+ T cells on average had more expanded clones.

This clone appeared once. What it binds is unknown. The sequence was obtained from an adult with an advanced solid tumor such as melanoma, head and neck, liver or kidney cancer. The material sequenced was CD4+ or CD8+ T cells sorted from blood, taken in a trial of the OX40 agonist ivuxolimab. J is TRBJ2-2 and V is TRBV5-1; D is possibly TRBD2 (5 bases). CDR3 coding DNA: TGCGCCAGCAGCTTAATAGAGGGAGACACCGGGGAGCTGTTTTTT. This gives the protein CASSLIEGDTGELFF. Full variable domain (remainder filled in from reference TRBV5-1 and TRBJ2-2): KAGVTQTPRYLIKTRGQQVTLSCSPISGHRSVSWYQQTPGQGLQFLFEYFSETQRNKGNFPGRFSGRQFSNSRSEMNVSTLELGDSALYLCASSLIEGDTGELFFGEGSRLTVL.